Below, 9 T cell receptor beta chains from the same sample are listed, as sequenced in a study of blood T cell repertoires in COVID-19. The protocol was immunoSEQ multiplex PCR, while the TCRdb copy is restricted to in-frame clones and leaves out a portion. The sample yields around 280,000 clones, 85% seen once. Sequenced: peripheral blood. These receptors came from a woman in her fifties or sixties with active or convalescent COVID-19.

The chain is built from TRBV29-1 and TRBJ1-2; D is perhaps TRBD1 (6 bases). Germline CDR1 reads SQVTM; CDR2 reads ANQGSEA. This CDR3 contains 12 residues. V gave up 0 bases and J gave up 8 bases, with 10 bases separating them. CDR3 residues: CSVEEGAFGYTF. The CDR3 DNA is TGCAGCGTTGAAGAGGGGGCGTTCGGCTACACCTTC.

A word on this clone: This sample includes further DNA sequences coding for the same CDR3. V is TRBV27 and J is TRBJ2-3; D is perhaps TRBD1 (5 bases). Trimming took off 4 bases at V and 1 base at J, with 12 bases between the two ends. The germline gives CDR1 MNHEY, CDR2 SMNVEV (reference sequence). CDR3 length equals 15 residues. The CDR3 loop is CASSWVGRGTDTQYF. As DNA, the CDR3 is TGTGCCAGCAGTTGGGTCGGCAGGGGCACAGATACGCAGTATTTT.

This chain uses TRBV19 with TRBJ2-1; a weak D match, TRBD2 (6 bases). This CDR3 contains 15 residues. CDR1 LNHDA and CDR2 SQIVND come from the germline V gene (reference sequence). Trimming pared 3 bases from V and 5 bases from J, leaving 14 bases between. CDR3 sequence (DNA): TGTGCCAGTAGTATGGGGCGGGAAGACGACAATGAGCAGTTCTTC. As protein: CASSMGREDDNEQFF.

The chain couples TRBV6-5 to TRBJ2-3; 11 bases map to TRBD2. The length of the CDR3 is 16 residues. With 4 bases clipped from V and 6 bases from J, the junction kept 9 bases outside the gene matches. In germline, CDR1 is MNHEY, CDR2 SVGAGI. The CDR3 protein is CASSSLAGGIGDTQYF. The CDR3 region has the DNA TGTGCCAGCAGTTCGCTAGCGGGAGGAATAGGGGATACGCAGTATTTT.

The CDR3 bases are TGTGCCAGCAGCTTAACGACTAGCGTCGCCTACAATGAGCAGTTCTTC. Amino acids: CASSLTTSVAYNEQFF. The V call is TRBV7-9, the J call TRBJ2-1; 8 nucleotides align to TRBD2. The CDR3 spans 16 residues. V lost 2 bases, J lost 2 bases, and 5 bases stayed unmatched. Per germline, CDR1 SEHNR and CDR2 FQNEAQ (reference sequence).

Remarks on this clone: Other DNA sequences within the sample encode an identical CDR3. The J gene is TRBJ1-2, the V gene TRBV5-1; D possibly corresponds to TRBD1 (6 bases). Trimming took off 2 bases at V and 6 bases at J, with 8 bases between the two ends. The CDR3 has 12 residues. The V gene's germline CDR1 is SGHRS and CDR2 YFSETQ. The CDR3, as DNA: TGCGCCAGCAGCTTACAGGGAGATGGCTACACCTTC. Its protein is CASSLQGDGYTF.

CDR3 in amino acids: CASSLAPGVGVYEQYF. CDR3 nucleotides: TGTGCCAGCAGCTTGGCGCCTGGCGTAGGAGTCTACGAGCAGTACTTC. The chain has TRBV5-4 and TRBJ2-7; D call uncertain. Germline V gene lookup returns CDR1 SGHNT and CDR2 YYREEE (reference sequence). The CDR3 contains 16 residues. Trimming took off 0 bases at V and 3 bases at J, with 16 bases between the two ends. The full variable domain, rest sourced from reference TRBV5-4 and TRBJ2-7, is ETGVTQSPTHLIKTRGQQVTLRCSSQSGHNTVSWYQQALGQGPQFIFQYYREEENGRGNFPPRFSGLQFPNYSSELNVNALELDDSALYLCASSLAPGVGVYEQYFGPGTRLTVT.

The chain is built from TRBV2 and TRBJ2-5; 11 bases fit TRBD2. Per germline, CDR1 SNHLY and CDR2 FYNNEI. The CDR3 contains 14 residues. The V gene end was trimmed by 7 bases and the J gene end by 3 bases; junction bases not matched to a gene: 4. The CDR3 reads CASKPLAGEETQYF. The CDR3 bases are TGTGCCAGCAAACCACTAGCGGGGGAAGAGACCCAGTACTTC.

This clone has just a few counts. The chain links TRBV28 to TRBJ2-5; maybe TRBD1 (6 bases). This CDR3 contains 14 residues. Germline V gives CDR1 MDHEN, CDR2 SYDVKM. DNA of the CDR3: TGTGGACGACCCACCCCAGGGGAACAAGAGACCCAGTACTTC. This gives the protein CGRPTPGEQETQYF.